Listed here are 9 T cell receptor beta chains from one sample, sequenced in a study of blood T cells in healthy people across ages. A second PCR of 7 to 11 cycles used a sample-barcoded 5' primer and a J-beta primer mix. One entry per CDR3 protein results from TCRdb running MiXCR on the 5' RACE reads. The sample records around 1,500,000 distinct CDR3 sequences, roughly 45% being singletons. Sequencing was done on a sample of blood. The source of these receptors is a woman aged 18-29 years in good health.

This clonotype was detected a few times. The J gene is TRBJ1-4, the V gene TRBV6-1; unclear D gene. The CDR3 loop spans 14 amino acids. V was pared by 3 bases and J by 8 bases, with 13 bases between. Germline CDR1 is MNHNS and CDR2 is SASEGT. The CDR3 is CASSDPGPGEKLFF. The CDR3, as DNA: TGTGCCAGCAGTGACCCCGGCCCTGGGGAAAAACTGTTTTTT.

The chain combines TRBV28 with TRBJ2-4; TRBD1 agrees at 8 bases. CDR1 is MDHEN, CDR2 SYDVKM, per germline. Trimming cost V 5 bases and J 1 base; bases outside gene matches: 7. The CDR3 covers 16 residues. CDR3 nucleotides: TGTGCCAGCAGTACACAGGGGGTCGTGGCCAAAAACATTCAGTACTTC. Its translation is CASSTQGVVAKNIQYF.

The chain combines TRBV6-2 or TRBV6-3 with TRBJ2-1; D perhaps matches TRBD2 (6 bases). V dropped 6 bases and J dropped 6 bases, with 15 bases sitting between them. This CDR3 comprises 14 residues. Germline V gene data show CDR1 as MNHEY and CDR2 as SVGEGT. The CDR3 is CASRRSGECNEQFF. The CDR3 coding sequence is TGTGCCAGCAGACGTAGCGGAGAATGCAATGAGCAGTTCTTC.

V usage is TRBV18 and J usage is TRBJ1-2; D ambiguous. The germline V gene has CDR1 KGHSH and CDR2 LQKENI. The V and J ends lost 0 bases and 3 bases respectively, with 14 bases between them. The CDR3 extends over 16 amino acids. The CDR3 DNA is TGTGCCAGCTCACCACCTTTCGGAGGCGTCGACTATGGCTACACCTTC. It yields the protein CASSPPFGGVDYGYTF.

The chain uses TRBV7-6 and TRBJ2-7, with 8 bases that match TRBD2. Germline assignment: CDR1 SGHVS and CDR2 FNYEAQ. Trimming cost V 1 base and J 5 bases; bases outside gene matches: 10. The CDR3 has 16 residues. In nucleotides, the CDR3 is TGTGCCAGCAGCTTAGGGAGTATAGGACTAGCCCACGAGCAGTACTTC. It yields the protein CASSLGSIGLAHEQYF.

This chain connects TRBV28 to TRBJ1-1; tentatively, D is TRBD1 (6 bases). Germline V gene lookup returns CDR1 MDHEN and CDR2 SYDVKM. The CDR3 is made up of 17 amino acids. V lost 7 bases to trimming and J lost 0 bases, with 21 bases between them. CDR3 region: CASTLRSAGAMNTEAFF. In DNA form, the CDR3 reads TGTGCCAGCACCCTGAGGTCGGCAGGGGCTATGAACACTGAAGCTTTCTTT.

This clonotype was observed a few times. The chain combines TRBV5-1 with TRBJ1-6; 7 bases align to TRBD1. The CDR3 contains 18 residues. V shed 0 bases, J shed 8 bases, and the junction held 14 bases outside the gene matches. The germline CDR1 and CDR2 sequences are SGHRS and YFSETQ. CDR3 sequence reads: CASSLELTTGTPYSPLHF. In DNA form, the CDR3 reads TGCGCCAGCAGCTTGGAATTGACGACAGGGACTCCATATTCACCCCTCCACTTT.

The chain links TRBV20-1 to TRBJ2-1; 8 bases are a match to TRBD2. The CDR3 totals 15 residues. Germline V lookup: CDR1 DFQATT, CDR2 SNEGSKA (reference sequence). J lost 6 bases, V lost 6 bases, and 13 bases had no gene match. The CDR3 is CSALRPIAGLNEQFF. CDR3 nucleotides: TGCAGTGCCTTACGGCCTATAGCGGGGCTCAATGAGCAGTTCTTC.

V gene TRBV7-2 combines with J gene TRBJ2-5; D is perhaps TRBD1 or TRBD2 (5 bases each). The tail of the sequence fits TRBJ2-7 better, so the J call may be wrong. The germline CDR1 and CDR2 sequences are SGHTA and FQGNSA. The CDR3 runs to 16 residues. CDR3 coding DNA: TGTGCCAGCAGCCTTTCCGGGCCTAATCGAGGGGCCGAGCAGTACTTC. Its protein is CASSLSGPNRGAEQYF.